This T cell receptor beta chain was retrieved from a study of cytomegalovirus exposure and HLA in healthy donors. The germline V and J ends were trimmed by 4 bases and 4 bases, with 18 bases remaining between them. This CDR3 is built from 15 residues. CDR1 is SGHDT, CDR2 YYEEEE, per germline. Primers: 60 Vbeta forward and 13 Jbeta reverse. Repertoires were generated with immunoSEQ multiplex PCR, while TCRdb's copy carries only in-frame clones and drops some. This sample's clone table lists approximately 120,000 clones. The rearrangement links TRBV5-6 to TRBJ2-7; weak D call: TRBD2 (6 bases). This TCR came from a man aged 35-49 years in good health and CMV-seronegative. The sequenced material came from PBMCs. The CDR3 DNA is TGTGCCAGCAGCCCAGGGAGGCCACAAGAGTACGAGCAGTACTTC. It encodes CASSPGRPQEYEQYF.